The rows below give T cell receptor beta chains drawn from one sample of a study of CD8+CD57+ T cells in acquired aplastic anemia. TCRdb fed the reads into MiXCR, producing one record per CDR3 protein. The sample lists more than 150,000 distinct CDR3 sequences; 64% were seen once. Sample: sorted CD4+, CD8+, or CD8+CD57+ T cells (not recorded which) from PBMCs. The source is a human donor with severe aplastic anemia or a healthy control (not recorded which). CDR3s leave out the opening cysteine and the closing phenylalanine or tryptophan. The order of the fields is J gene, V gene, CDR3 protein.

>TRBJ1-2|TRBV2
ASSVQMNYGYT
>TRBJ2-2|TRBV24-1
ATSESTNTGELF
>TRBJ2-5|TRBV6-4
ASSYSGTSSRTQY
>TRBJ2-2|TRBV6-1
ASSEGGGTELF
>TRBJ2-3|TRBV12-3/TRBV12-4
ASSITLAGGTDTQY
>TRBJ2-7|TRBV5-1
AGSLGSDDAYERY
>TRBJ1-1|TRBV7-9
ASSWGQRNTEAF
>TRBJ2-3|TRBV7-9
ASSEALLDTQY
>TRBJ2-3|TRBV5-6
ASSSGQHTDTQY
>TRBJ1-6|TRBV10-3
AISESWSVEGNSPLH
>TRBJ2-5|TRBV7-9
ASSEGLAGFQY
>TRBJ2-3|TRBV25-1
ASSHSSTTTTDTQY
>TRBJ1-2|TRBV10-3
AISESQGYGYGYT
>TRBJ2-1|TRBV24-1
ATSDLTGADEQF
>TRBJ1-3|TRBV11-1
ASSLEGISSGNTIY
>TRBJ1-6|TRBV10-1
ARVPGTDKSGAPLH
>TRBJ2-1|TRBV20-1
SARVTHNEQF
>TRBJ2-5|TRBV2
ASSESGGAPTQETQY
>TRBJ2-7|TRBV29-1
SVQQGRYEQY
>TRBJ1-2|TRBV10-3
AISDRNGHGYT
>TRBJ2-7|TRBV29-1
SVGTSGRYEQY
>TRBJ1-2|TRBV5-4
ASSLGLPGGGYT
>TRBJ2-7|TRBV15
ATSRVYRYEQY
>TRBJ2-7|TRBV9
ASSGWTVYEQY
>TRBJ1-1|TRBV5-1
ASSHGTRGTEAF
>TRBJ1-1|TRBV20-1
SARDYRGVGTEAF
>TRBJ2-1|TRBV7-6
ASSLAWGSHEQF
>TRBJ2-1|TRBV7-2
ASSFPTGTNEQF
>TRBJ2-3|TRBV3-1
ASTPDPSTDTQY
>TRBJ2-1|TRBV5-1
ASSVGGQGLPYNEQF
>TRBJ2-1|TRBV9
ASSVDPAGGRNEQF
>TRBJ2-7|TRBV11-3
ASTPRDRHEQY
>TRBJ2-7|TRBV6-1
ASSGLGTRGSYEQY
>TRBJ1-2|TRBV29-1
SILEGYT
>TRBJ1-5|TRBV9
ASSVMGQRALSNQPQH
>TRBJ2-7|TRBV7-3
ASSLTSGPPYEQY
>TRBJ2-6|TRBV9
ASSVNSGANVLT
>TRBJ2-3|TRBV24-1
ATSDFRTPSTDTQY
>TRBJ2-7|TRBV12-3/TRBV12-4
ASSLTQYEQY
>TRBJ1-6|TRBV9
ASGGPGGLDSPLH